A selection of T cell receptor beta chains follows, all from one sample in a study of T cell responses to AZD1222 COVID-19 vaccine. The protocol was immunoSEQ multiplex PCR, while the TCRdb copy is restricted to in-frame clones and leaves out a portion. This repertoire shows 85,000 to 130,000 clones, around nine tenths found once; its top ten account for 3.3%. The sample was peripheral blood, taken 28 days after the second dose of the MenACWY control vaccine. Source of these receptors: an adult who received the MenACWY meningococcal vaccine as a control. Both conserved end residues are part of each CDR3. A D gene is named only where the DNA matches it firmly. Expanded clones are given a class, and other clones once, few, many or no size at all.

TRBV19	TRBJ1-1	NA	NA	TGTGCCAGTAAGATTAAAGGTAGGGTGAACACTGAAGCTTTCTTT	CASKIKGRVNTEAFF
TRBV14	TRBJ1-4	NA	TRBD1	TGTGCCAGCAGCCCCCTAGGAGGGGGCCGGGGTGAAAAACTGTTTTTT	CASSPLGGGRGEKLFF
TRBV19	TRBJ2-7	once	NA	TGTGCCAGTAGTATAGTCAAAAAAGGACCGACCATCTCCTACGAGCAGTACTTC	CASSIVKKGPTISYEQYF
TRBV10-3	TRBJ1-5	NA	NA	TGTGCCATCAGTGAGTACGTGGACCAGCCCCAGCATTTT	CAISEYVDQPQHF
TRBV6-5	TRBJ1-6	once	TRBD1	TGTGCCAGCAGTTACGAGCAGGGGGCAAATAATTCACCCCTCCACTTT	CASSYEQGANNSPLHF
TRBV5-1	TRBJ2-7	NA	NA	TGCGCCAGCAGCTTTCAGGGGTACGAGCAGTACTTC	CASSFQGYEQYF
TRBV24-1	TRBJ1-5	NA	TRBD1	TGTGCCACCAGTGACCCCAGGACAGGGGCGGATCAGCCCCAGCATTTT	CATSDPRTGADQPQHF
TRBV19	TRBJ1-5	NA	NA	TGTGCCAGTAGTCTACAGGGACATAGCAATCAGCCCCAGCATTTT	CASSLQGHSNQPQHF
TRBV9	TRBJ2-3	NA	TRBD2	TGTGCCAGCAGCGTGGTAGCGGGGGCAGATACGCAGTATTTT	CASSVVAGADTQYF
TRBV21-1	TRBJ2-2	NA	NA	TGTGCCAGCAGCAGACGACAGGAACACACCGGGGAGCTGTTTTTT	CASSRRQEHTGELFF
TRBV5-1	TRBJ2-3	few	NA	TGCGCCAGCTCTATTGAGCCTAGCACAGATACGCAGTATTTT	CASSIEPSTDTQYF
TRBV2	TRBJ1-6	NA	NA	TGTGCCAGCAGTGAACGCGCGGGGGGTGAAAATTCACCCCTCCACTTT	CASSERAGGENSPLHF
TRBV5-1	TRBJ1-1	NA	TRBD1	TGCGCCAGCAGCTTGAACAGGGGGCTCGATGAAGCTTTCTTT	CASSLNRGLDEAFF
TRBV29-1	TRBJ1-2	NA	NA	TGCAGCGTTGATACTGGCTATGGCTACACCTTC	CSVDTGYGYTF
TRBV7-8	TRBJ1-6	NA	NA	TGTGCCAGCAGCTTAGCGGTCCCCACTGGGATCCGTTCACCCCTCCACTTT	CASSLAVPTGIRSPLHF
TRBV30	TRBJ1-4	once	NA	TGTGCCTGGAGTGTACGAGAAAAACTGTTTTTT	CAWSVREKLFF
TRBV6-6	TRBJ1-2	NA	NA	TGTGCCAGCAGACCCGACACGAGTCGGGGCTACACCTTC	CASRPDTSRGYTF
TRBV27	TRBJ1-6	NA	NA	TGTGCCAGCAGTCTCCGGCCTAATTCACCCCTCCACTTT	CASSLRPNSPLHF
TRBV10-1	TRBJ2-3	NA	TRBD2	TGCGCTTCATCCGGGACTAGCGGGGGGGCTCGTACCCGCACAGATACGCAGTATTTT	CASSGTSGGARTRTDTQYF
TRBV7-3	TRBJ2-7	NA	NA	TGTGCCAGCAGCTTAAATAGGGGCAACGGCTCCTACGAGCAGTACTTC	CASSLNRGNGSYEQYF
TRBV28	TRBJ2-7	NA	NA	TGTGCCAGCAGCGGAAGCTCCTACGAGCAGTACTTC	CASSGSSYEQYF
TRBV5-4	TRBJ2-7	NA	NA	TGTGCCAGCAGCAGGGACGCACACTCCTACGAGCAGTACTTC	CASSRDAHSYEQYF
TRBV2	TRBJ2-5	NA	NA	TGTGCCAGCAGTGAAAATAATCTCGGCGGGGCCACGGAGACCCAGTACTTC	CASSENNLGGATETQYF
TRBV5-6	TRBJ2-7	few	NA	TGTGCCAGCAGCTTGGTCTCGCCGGGGGGCTGGGGCGAGCAGTACTTC	CASSLVSPGGWGEQYF
TRBV28	TRBJ1-2	NA	NA	TGTGCCAGCACACGGGGACTAAACTATGGCTACACCTTC	CASTRGLNYGYTF
TRBV7-2	TRBJ2-3	NA	TRBD1	TGTGCCAGCAGCCGTACAGGGGCTGGGGGCACAGATACGCAGTATTTT	CASSRTGAGGTDTQYF
TRBV3-1/TRBV3-2	TRBJ1-2	NA	NA	TGTGCCAGCAGCCAAGAGAGGGAGAGAGCTAACTATGGCTACACCTTC	CASSQERERANYGYTF
TRBV5-5	TRBJ2-6	NA	NA	TGTGCCAGCAGCTCCGGGGGCTCTGGGGCCAACGTCCTGACTTTC	CASSSGGSGANVLTF
TRBV6-6	TRBJ1-1	NA	TRBD1	TGTGCCAGCAGTTCCGCGACAGGGGGGACTGGGACTGAAGCTTTCTTT	CASSSATGGTGTEAFF
TRBV6-1	TRBJ1-1	NA	NA	TGTGCCAGCAGTGAACCCCTTAACACTGAAGCTTTCTTT	CASSEPLNTEAFF
TRBV4-3	TRBJ2-2	NA	NA	TGCGCCAGCAGCCAACGTGCAACCGGGACTCTATCCGCTGGGGAGCTGTTTTTT	CASSQRATGTLSAGELFF
TRBV10-3	TRBJ1-2	NA	NA	TGTGCCATCAGTGACCCCGGCAGTTACTATGGCTACACCTTC	CAISDPGSYYGYTF
TRBV27	TRBJ1-5	NA	NA	TGTGCCAGCAGTTTATCCGACAGCAATCAGCCCCAGCATTTT	CASSLSDSNQPQHF
TRBV12-1	TRBJ2-2	once	NA	TGTGCCAGCACCCCCCCGTCCCTAGCGGGGTTACTCACCGGGGAGCTGTTTTTT	CASTPPSLAGLLTGELFF
TRBV5-6	TRBJ1-2	NA	NA	TGTGCCAGCAGCTTGGGTTTCGGGAGGTACAACTATGGCTACACCTTC	CASSLGFGRYNYGYTF
TRBV18	TRBJ2-5	NA	NA	TGTGCCAGCTCACCCCTCTCAGGAGGAGAGACCCAGTACTTC	CASSPLSGGETQYF
TRBV6-5	TRBJ1-5	few	TRBD1	TGTGCCAGCCATGGACAGGCGAATCAGCCCCAGCATTTT	CASHGQANQPQHF
TRBV19	TRBJ2-7	once	TRBD1	TGTGCCAGTAGTTTCACAGGGGTAGGCTCCTACGAGCAGTACTTC	CASSFTGVGSYEQYF
TRBV14	TRBJ1-2	NA	NA	TGTGCCAGCAGCCACACAGGGAGCGGAGGCTACACCTTC	CASSHTGSGGYTF
TRBV3-1/TRBV3-2	TRBJ2-5	NA	NA	TGTGCCAGCAGCAACTCCCAAGAGACCCAGTACTTC	CASSNSQETQYF
TRBV19	TRBJ1-1	NA	TRBD1	TGTGCCAGTAGCACAACACACAGGGGCCGCCGGGGCACTGAAGCTTTCTTT	CASSTTHRGRRGTEAFF
TRBV10-3	TRBJ2-2	NA	NA	TGTGCCATCAGTGAGTCTATCCGGGGCGCGAACACCGGGGAGCTGTTTTTT	CAISESIRGANTGELFF
TRBV4-1	TRBJ2-3	NA	NA	TGCGCCAGCAGCCAAGAAGCCCGTTCCGGGATAATAGTAGGGGCAGATACGCAGTATTTT	CASSQEARSGIIVGADTQYF
TRBV7-2	TRBJ1-6	NA	NA	TGTGCCAGCAGCTTGGGACACACTAATTCACCCCTCCACTTT	CASSLGHTNSPLHF
TRBV28	TRBJ1-2	few	NA	TGTGCCAGCAGAATTCTCGGTAACTATGGCTACACCTTC	CASRILGNYGYTF
TRBV2	TRBJ2-1	NA	NA	TGTGCCAGCAGTGAAATCGGGGTCCGCTCCTACAATGAGCAGTTCTTC	CASSEIGVRSYNEQFF
TRBV19	TRBJ1-2	NA	NA	TGTGCCAGTAGTATGAGGGACATTGGCTACACCTTC	CASSMRDIGYTF
TRBV13	TRBJ2-3	NA	TRBD1	TGTGCCAGCAGCCCAAGACAGGGACCCGATACGCAGTATTTT	CASSPRQGPDTQYF
TRBV9	TRBJ1-3	once	NA	TGTGCCAGCAGCGTAGACACTGGGGACACCATATATTTT	CASSVDTGDTIYF
TRBV30	TRBJ1-2	NA	NA	TGTGCCTGGAACCCGAGTAGCAACTATGGCTACACCTTC	CAWNPSSNYGYTF
TRBV19	TRBJ2-5	NA	NA	TGTGCCAGTAGTCCCTGGACTGGGCAAGAGACCCAGTACTTC	CASSPWTGQETQYF
TRBV9	TRBJ1-2	NA	NA	TGTGCCAGCAGCCCCCGCCCCGGTCGGAACTATGGCTACACCTTC	CASSPRPGRNYGYTF
TRBV12-3/TRBV12-4	TRBJ1-2	few	NA	TGTGCCAGCACCCCATCCAGGGGACGGGGCTACACCTTC	CASTPSRGRGYTF
TRBV7-3	TRBJ1-1	NA	NA	TGTGCCAGCAGGCAGGGGAGGAACACTGAAGCTTTCTTT	CASRQGRNTEAFF
TRBV3-1/TRBV3-2	TRBJ1-1	NA	TRBD1	TGTGCCAGCAGCTACCGGGACAGACGAGCTTTCTTT	CASSYRDRRAFF
TRBV6-2/TRBV6-3	TRBJ2-3	NA	NA	NA	CASSSSTRLAGVSDTQYF
TRBV1	TRBJ2-4	NA	NA	TGCACCAGCAGCCTTGCAAGGGGAAGGGAAAACATTCAGTACTTC	CTSSLARGRENIQYF
TRBV19	TRBJ1-2	NA	NA	TGTGCCAGTACTCATCCAGGGACATTTAACTATGGCTACACCTTC	CASTHPGTFNYGYTF